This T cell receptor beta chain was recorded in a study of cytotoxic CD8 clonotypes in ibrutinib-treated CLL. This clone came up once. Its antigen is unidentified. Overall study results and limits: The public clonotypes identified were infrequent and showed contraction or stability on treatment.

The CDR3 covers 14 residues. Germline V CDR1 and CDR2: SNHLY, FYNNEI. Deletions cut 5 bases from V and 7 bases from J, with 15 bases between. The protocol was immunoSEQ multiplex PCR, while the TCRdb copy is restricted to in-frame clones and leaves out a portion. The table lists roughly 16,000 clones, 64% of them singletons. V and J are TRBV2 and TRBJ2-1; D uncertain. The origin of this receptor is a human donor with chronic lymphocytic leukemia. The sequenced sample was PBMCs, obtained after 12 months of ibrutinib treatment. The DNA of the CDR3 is TGTGCCAGCAGTACAGCTTTGTGGGGTAATGAGCAGTTCTTC. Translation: CASSTALWGNEQFF.